This T cell receptor (beta chain) derives from a study of shared clonotypes between healthy human individuals. This CDR3 comprises 15 residues. The ends were cut back, 0 bases at V and 2 bases at J, with 10 bases in the middle. Looked up from germline, CDR1 is SGHRS and CDR2 is YFSETQ. Profiling relied on immunoSEQ multiplex PCR, and the TCRdb table lists in-frame clones only, not all of them. The sample records about 490,000 clones, roughly 78% being singletons. This clone was seen a handful of times. The gene calls are TRBV5-1 and TRBJ2-3; D is undetermined. The source of this sequence is a woman aged 40 to 50 in good health. Some clones in this sample may be carry-over from other donors' samples. The sequencing input was PBMCs. CDR3 residues: CASSLDPNPTDTQYF. As DNA, the CDR3 is TGCGCCAGCAGCTTGGACCCCAACCCCACAGATACGCAGTATTTT.